Described below is a single TCR beta chain sequence and its context. Its cognate antigen is unknown. CDR1 and CDR2 from the germline V gene are SGDLS and YYNGEE. V lost 4 bases to trimming and J lost 4 bases; unmatched junction nucleotides: 9. The length of the CDR3 is 15 residues. These data come from a study of human thymus T cells. Repertoires were generated with immunoSEQ multiplex PCR, while TCRdb's copy carries only in-frame clones and drops some. The table has roughly 130,000 clones, around 95% seen once. Obtained as resections during corrective heart surgery, the thymus tissue was then studied. Finnish infants who were healthy and having corrective surgery for congenital heart defects made up the donors. Study-wide results and limits: In unrelated individuals, thymic repertoires overlapped highly, according to related research.

This sequence was found in a boy under two years old with a congenital heart defect but otherwise immunologically healthy. Sequences were obtained from thymus tissue. This chain connects TRBV9 to TRBJ2-7; 9 nucleotides align to TRBD1. CDR3 amino acids: CASSQGRDRGYEQYF. As DNA, the CDR3 is TGTGCCAGCAGCCAGGGCCGAGACAGGGGGTACGAGCAGTACTTC.